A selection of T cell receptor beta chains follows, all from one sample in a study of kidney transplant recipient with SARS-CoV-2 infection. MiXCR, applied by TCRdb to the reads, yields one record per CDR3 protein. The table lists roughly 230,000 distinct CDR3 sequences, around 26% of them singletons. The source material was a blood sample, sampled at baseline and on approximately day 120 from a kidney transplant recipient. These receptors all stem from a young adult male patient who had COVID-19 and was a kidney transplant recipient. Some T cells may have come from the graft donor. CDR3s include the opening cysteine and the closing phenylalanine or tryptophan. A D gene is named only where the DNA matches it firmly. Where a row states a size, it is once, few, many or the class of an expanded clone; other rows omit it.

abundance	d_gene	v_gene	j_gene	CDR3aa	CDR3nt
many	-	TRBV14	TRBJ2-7	CASSQVLSIHPYEQYF	TGTGCCAGCAGCCAAGTTTTGTCTATCCATCCCTACGAGCAGTACTTC
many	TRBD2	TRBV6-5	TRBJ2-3	CASSEPSGRRGDTQYF	TGTGCCAGCAGTGAACCTAGCGGGAGGCGGGGAGATACGCAGTATTTT
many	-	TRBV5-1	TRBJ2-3	CASSLAADTQYF	TGCGCCAGCAGCTTGGCGGCAGATACGCAGTATTTT
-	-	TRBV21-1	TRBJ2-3	CASSTWLATVVQDTQYF	TGTGCCAGCAGCACATGGTTAGCTACAGTCGTGCAAGATACGCAGTATTTT
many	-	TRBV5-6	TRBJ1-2	CASSLGLTLGVGNYGYTF	TGTGCCAGCAGCTTGGGACTCACCCTAGGTGTGGGTAACTATGGCTACACCTTC
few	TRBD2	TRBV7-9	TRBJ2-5	CASSLGKLTSGGQETQYF	TGTGCCAGCAGCTTAGGGAAGCTGACTAGCGGGGGACAAGAGACCCAGTACTTC
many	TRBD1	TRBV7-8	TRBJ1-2	CASSLDRGQGSGYTF	TGTGCCAGCAGCTTAGATAGGGGACAGGGGTCTGGCTACACCTTC
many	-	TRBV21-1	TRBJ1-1	CASSRGGTEAFF	TGTGCCAGCAGCAGAGGGGGCACTGAAGCTTTCTTT
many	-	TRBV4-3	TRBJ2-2	CASSQQGGPGELFF	TGCGCCAGCAGCCAACAGGGGGGACCCGGGGAGCTGTTTTTT
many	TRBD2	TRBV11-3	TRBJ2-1	CASSLASGRTDEQFF	TGTGCCAGCAGCTTGGCTAGCGGGAGGACGGATGAGCAGTTCTTC